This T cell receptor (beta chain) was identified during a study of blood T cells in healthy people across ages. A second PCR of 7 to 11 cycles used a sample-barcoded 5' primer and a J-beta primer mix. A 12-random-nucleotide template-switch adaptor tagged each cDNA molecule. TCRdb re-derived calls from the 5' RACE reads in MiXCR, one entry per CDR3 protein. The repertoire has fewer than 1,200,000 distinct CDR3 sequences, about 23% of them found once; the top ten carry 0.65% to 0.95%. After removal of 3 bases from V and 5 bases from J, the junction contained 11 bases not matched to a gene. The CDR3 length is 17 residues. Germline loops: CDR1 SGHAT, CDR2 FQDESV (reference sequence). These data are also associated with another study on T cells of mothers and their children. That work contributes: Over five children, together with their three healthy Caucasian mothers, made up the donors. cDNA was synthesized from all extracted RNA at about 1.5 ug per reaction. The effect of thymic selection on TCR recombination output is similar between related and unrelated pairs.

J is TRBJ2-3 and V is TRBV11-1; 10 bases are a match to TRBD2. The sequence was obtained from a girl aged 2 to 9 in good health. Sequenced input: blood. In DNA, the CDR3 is TGTGCCAGCAGCTTTACCCCTACTAGCGGGGTACAAGATACGCAGTATTTT. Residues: CASSFTPTSGVQDTQYF. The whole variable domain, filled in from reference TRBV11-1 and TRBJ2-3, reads EAEVAQSPRYKITEKSQAVAFWCDPISGHATLYWYRQILGQGPELLVQFQDESVVDDSQLPKDRFSAERLKGVDSTLKIQPAELGDSAMYLCASSFTPTSGVQDTQYFGPGTRLTVL.